These T cell receptor beta chains were read from a single sample in a study of cytomegalovirus exposure and HLA in healthy donors. This table comes from immunoSEQ multiplex PCR, and its TCRdb copy is limited to in-frame clones, with some not included. This sample has approximately 150,000 clones; more than 60% occur once, and the top ten carry about 11%. The sample comprised PBMCs. All receptors derive from a man between 18 and 29 years old in good health and CMV-seropositive. CDR3s include the opening cysteine and the closing phenylalanine or tryptophan. D genes are given only for firm matches. Part of the rows lack a size; the others show once, few, many or a class for expanded clones.

D gene	J gene	V gene	clone size	CDR3 protein	CDR3 DNA
NA	TRBJ2-3	TRBV18	NA	CASSPPFGGVSTDTQYF	TGTGCCAGCTCACCACCGTTCGGCGGGGTAAGCACAGATACGCAGTATTTT
NA	TRBJ1-2	TRBV6-5	NA	CASSYEPNYGYTF	TGTGCCAGCAGTTACGAGCCGAACTATGGCTACACCTTC
TRBD2	TRBJ2-3	TRBV6-5	NA	CASSYAGADTQYF	TGTGCCAGCAGTTACGCGGGGGCAGATACGCAGTATTTT
NA	TRBJ1-2	TRBV28	NA	CASIAYIRGDDGYTF	TGTGCCAGCATCGCATACATCAGGGGTGATGATGGCTACACCTTC
NA	TRBJ2-5	TRBV29-1	NA	CSVEANAGLGETQYF	TGCAGCGTTGAAGCCAACGCAGGGTTGGGGGAGACCCAGTACTTC
TRBD1	TRBJ2-1	TRBV7-3	NA	CASSSTGGSSEQFF	TGTGCCAGCAGCTCAACAGGGGGTTCAAGCGAGCAGTTCTTC
TRBD1	TRBJ1-2	TRBV29-1	NA	CSVRTGDYTF	TGCAGCGTCCGCACAGGGGACTACACCTTC
NA	TRBJ1-1	TRBV5-6	once	CASRLGPLNTEAFF	TGTGCCAGCAGATTGGGGCCCCTGAACACTGAAGCTTTCTTT
NA	TRBJ1-6	TRBV30	NA	CAWRNSQGNNSPLHF	TGTGCCTGGAGGAATTCCCAGGGAAACAATTCACCCCTCCACTTT
TRBD2	TRBJ2-7	TRBV27	NA	CASSRTSGTTYEQYF	TGTGCCAGCAGTCGGACTAGCGGGACTACATACGAGCAGTACTTC
NA	TRBJ1-1	TRBV5-1	NA	CASRNTGVTEAFF	TGCGCCAGCAGGAATACGGGGGTTACTGAAGCTTTCTTT
TRBD2	TRBJ2-3	TRBV7-9	few	CASSLKGGRYTDTQYF	TGTGCCAGCAGCTTAAAAGGCGGGAGGTACACAGATACGCAGTATTTT
TRBD1	TRBJ2-7	TRBV5-6	NA	CASSFRDRGSDEQYF	TGTGCCAGCAGCTTCCGGGACAGGGGGAGCGACGAGCAGTACTTC
NA	TRBJ2-5	TRBV5-6	NA	CASSGGVPQETQYF	TGTGCCAGCAGCGGCGGGGTCCCCCAAGAGACCCAGTACTTC
TRBD1	TRBJ1-1	TRBV5-4	NA	CASSPGQVVTEAFF	TGTGCCAGCAGCCCTGGACAGGTCGTCACTGAAGCTTTCTTT
NA	TRBJ2-1	TRBV28	NA	CASSPATEGEQFF	TGTGCCAGCAGCCCCGCGACTGAGGGTGAGCAGTTCTTC
NA	TRBJ2-1	TRBV5-1	NA	CASSYTLASDIEQFF	TGCGCCAGCAGCTATACTCTAGCGTCAGACATTGAGCAGTTCTTC
TRBD1	TRBJ2-7	TRBV9	NA	CASSEAGQGGEYF	TGTGCCAGCAGCGAGGCGGGACAGGGAGGAGAGTACTTC
TRBD1	TRBJ1-5	TRBV6-5	few	CASRQGRSQPQHF	TGTGCCAGCCGACAGGGAAGGAGTCAGCCCCAGCATTTT
NA	TRBJ1-4	TRBV5-1	NA	CASSLWQDSTNEKLFF	TGCGCCAGCAGCTTGTGGCAGGACTCAACTAATGAAAAACTGTTTTTT
NA	TRBJ2-3	TRBV7-9	NA	CASSLLAGDTQYF	TGTGCCAGCAGCTTACTAGCCGGAGATACGCAGTATTTT
TRBD1	TRBJ1-5	TRBV2	NA	CASSEATGTGPQAQHF	TGTGCCAGCAGTGAAGCGACCGGGACAGGGCCCCAGGCCCAGCATTTT
TRBD2	TRBJ2-1	TRBV7-9	NA	CASSSRLAGGREQFF	TGTGCCAGCAGCTCCAGACTAGCGGGAGGACGTGAGCAGTTCTTC
TRBD2	TRBJ2-3	TRBV5-1	NA	CASSLALAGNTDTQYF	TGCGCCAGCAGCTTGGCCCTAGCGGGTAACACAGATACGCAGTATTTT
TRBD2	TRBJ2-7	TRBV18	NA	CASSPGGGYEQYF	TGTGCCAGCTCACCTGGCGGGGGTTACGAGCAGTACTTC
TRBD1	TRBJ2-7	TRBV7-9	NA	CASSPGTGENEQYF	TGTGCCAGCAGCCCCGGGACAGGGGAAAACGAGCAGTACTTC
TRBD1	TRBJ1-1	TRBV6-5	NA	CASSYTGGTEAFF	TGTGCCAGCAGTTACACAGGGGGTACTGAAGCTTTCTTT
NA	TRBJ1-1	TRBV9	NA	CASREVSGTEAFF	TGTGCCAGCAGGGAGGTAAGTGGCACTGAAGCTTTCTTT
NA	TRBJ2-1	TRBV19	NA	CASSIGPGAVNNEQFF	TGTGCCAGTAGTATAGGTCCAGGCGCCGTGAACAATGAGCAGTTCTTC
NA	TRBJ2-5	TRBV28	NA	CASSPRSWRQDQETQYF	TGTGCCAGCAGTCCTCGGAGTTGGCGACAGGATCAAGAGACCCAGTACTTC
TRBD1	TRBJ1-1	TRBV6-5	NA	CASSSRLRGRETEAFF	TGTGCCAGCAGTTCGCGACTAAGGGGGCGTGAAACTGAAGCTTTCTTT
NA	TRBJ1-1	TRBV5-1	once	CASSLAAGLNTEAFF	TGCGCCAGCAGCTTGGCAGCAGGGCTGAACACTGAAGCTTTCTTT
TRBD1	TRBJ1-5	TRBV5-5	NA	CASSRGTGVMNQPQHF	TGTGCCAGCAGCCGAGGGACAGGGGTAATGAATCAGCCCCAGCATTTT
TRBD1	TRBJ2-5	TRBV12-5	NA	CASGPGDRETQYF	TGTGCTAGTGGCCCAGGGGACAGAGAGACCCAGTACTTC
TRBD1	TRBJ2-1	TRBV11-1	once	CASSLGGGDEQFF	TGTGCCAGCAGCTTAGGAGGGGGCGATGAGCAGTTCTTC
TRBD1	TRBJ1-4	TRBV2	NA	CASSEDRGTNEKLFF	TGTGCCAGCAGTGAGGACAGGGGAACTAATGAAAAACTGTTTTTT
TRBD1	TRBJ1-4	TRBV2	NA	CASEPTRDRGRRMAEKLFF	TGTGCCAGCGAACCTACCCGGGACAGGGGGCGTCGGATGGCTGAAAAACTGTTTTTT
TRBD1	TRBJ1-5	TRBV4-2	NA	CASSPRTGIGNQPQHF	TGTGCCAGCAGCCCTAGGACAGGAATCGGGAATCAGCCCCAGCATTTT
NA	TRBJ2-7	TRBV9	NA	CASSPSPRQSYEQYF	TGTGCCAGCAGCCCCAGTCCCAGACAGAGCTACGAGCAGTACTTC
NA	TRBJ1-5	TRBV7-2	NA	CASSLAGRGAVNQPQHF	TGTGCCAGCAGTCTCGCCGGGAGGGGCGCCGTCAATCAGCCCCAGCATTTT
TRBD2	TRBJ2-1	TRBV4-1	NA	CASSSFIAGGGNEQFF	TGCGCCAGCAGCTCGTTTATAGCGGGAGGGGGTAATGAGCAGTTCTTC
NA	TRBJ1-2	TRBV6-5	NA	CASSPGQYYGYTF	TGTGCCAGCAGCCCGGGACAATACTATGGCTACACCTTC